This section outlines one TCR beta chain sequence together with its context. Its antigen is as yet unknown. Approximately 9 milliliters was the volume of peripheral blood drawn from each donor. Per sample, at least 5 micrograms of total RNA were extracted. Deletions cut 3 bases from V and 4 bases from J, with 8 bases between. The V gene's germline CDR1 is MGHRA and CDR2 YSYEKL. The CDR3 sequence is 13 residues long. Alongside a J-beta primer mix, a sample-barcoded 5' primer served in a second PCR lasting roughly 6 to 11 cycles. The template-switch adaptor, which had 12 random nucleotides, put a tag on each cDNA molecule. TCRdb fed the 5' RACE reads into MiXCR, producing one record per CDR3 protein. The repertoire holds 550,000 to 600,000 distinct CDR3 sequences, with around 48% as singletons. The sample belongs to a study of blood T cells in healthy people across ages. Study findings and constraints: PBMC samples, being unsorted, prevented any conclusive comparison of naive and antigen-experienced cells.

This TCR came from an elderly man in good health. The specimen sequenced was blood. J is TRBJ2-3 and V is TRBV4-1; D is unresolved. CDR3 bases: TGCGCCAGCAGCCAGGTGGGGTCAGATACGCAGTATTTT. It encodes CASSQVGSDTQYF.